This passage covers 18 T cell receptor beta chains from one sample sequenced in a study of T cells in Graves' hyperthyroidism and ophthalmopathy. The investigators amplified TCR beta CDR3 regions from RNA transcripts. The TCR CDR3 was amplified in a first-round RT-PCR using the HTBI primer set. Via MiXCR, TCRdb re-called the multiplex PCR reads, giving one row per CDR3 protein. The sample includes over 650,000 distinct CDR3 sequences, approximately 16% of them seen just once. Sequencing was performed on blood. Every receptor here comes from a man in his late teens or twenties with Graves' hyperthyroidism.

The rearrangement links TRBV6-1 to TRBJ2-7; D remains ambiguous. This CDR3 region has 14 residues. V dropped 0 bases and J dropped 4 bases, with 10 bases sitting between them. The germline V gene encodes CDR1 MNHNS and CDR2 SASEGT. Here the CDR3 DNA reads TGTGCCAGCAGTGAAGCGCAGGACGGATACGAGCAGTACTTC. It encodes CASSEAQDGYEQYF.

This clonotype has just a few counts. The chain is built from TRBV28 and TRBJ1-5; possibly TRBD1 for D (6 bases). V gave up 1 base and J gave up 16 bases, with 17 bases separating them. CDR1 and CDR2 from the germline V gene are MDHEN and SYDVKM. The CDR3 is 13 amino acids. This chain's CDR3 is CASSLSTFMTGHF. The CDR3 DNA is TGTGCCAGCAGTTTATCCACCTTCATGACAGGACATTTT.

This clonotype was counted between two and nine times. The chain has TRBV6-2 or TRBV6-3 and TRBJ2-1; D remains ambiguous. CDR1 is MNHEY and CDR2 is SVGEGT in the germline V gene. V lost 6 bases and J lost 7, with 16 bases in between. CDR3 size: 14 residues. CDR3 in DNA: TGTGCCAGCAGGGCCGCCGCCGGGTGGAATGAGCAGTTCTTC. Encoded protein: CASRAAAGWNEQFF.

This clonotype has ten or more counts. One end of the junction varies from germline; a read error may be responsible. The CDR3 here is CASRGEPTYTQYF. CDR3 nucleotide sequence: TGTGCCAGTAGGGGGGAGCCCACATATACGCAGTATTTT. This sequence joins TRBV12-3 or TRBV12-4 and TRBJ2-3; D assignment may be TRBD1 or TRBD2 (6 bases each). CDR3 length: 13 amino acids.

Ten or more counts support this clonotype. The chain carries TRBV19 and TRBJ2-7, with 11 bases lining up with TRBD1. Germline V CDR1 and CDR2: LNHDA, SQIVND (reference sequence). This CDR3 comprises 13 residues. The ends lost 6 bases at V and 5 bases at J; junction bases unmatched: 3. CDR3 DNA: TGTGCCAGTAGCCGGGACAGGGGGGACGAGCAGTACTTC. It codes for CASSRDRGDEQYF.

This clonotype appeared a few times. V is TRBV19 and J is TRBJ1-5; 8 bases are shared with TRBD1. V trimming: 3 bases; J trimming: 0 bases; junction bases outside the gene matches: 10. The CDR3 loop spans 18 amino acids. Germline V gives CDR1 LNHDA, CDR2 SQIVND (reference sequence). CDR3 sequence reads: CASSIRGRGHYSNQPQHF. The CDR3 DNA reads TGTGCCAGTAGTATTAGGGGCAGGGGGCATTATAGCAATCAGCCCCAGCATTTT.

This clonotype was found many times. The J gene is TRBJ2-1, the V gene TRBV27; the match to TRBD1 covers 7 bases. The germline V gene encodes CDR1 MNHEY and CDR2 SMNVEV (reference sequence). The CDR3 runs to 12 residues. Trimming cost V 5 bases and J 5 bases; bases outside gene matches: 0. CDR3 in amino acids: CASSQGDNEQFF. The DNA of the CDR3 is TGTGCCAGCAGTCAGGGGGACAATGAGCAGTTCTTC.

This clonotype has more than one count but fewer than ten. This chain connects TRBV20-1 to TRBJ1-4; D is undetermined. This CDR3 spans 10 amino acids. The V and J ends lost 6 bases and 8 bases respectively, with 7 bases between them. Germline V CDR1 and CDR2: DFQATT, SNEGSKA (reference sequence). This CDR3 is CSALEEKLFF. As DNA, the CDR3 is TGCAGTGCGTTGGAAGAAAAACTGTTTTTT.

At least ten counts were recorded for this clonotype. The chain joins TRBV11-2 to TRBJ2-7; D unresolved. The germline V and J ends were trimmed by 5 bases and 2 bases, with 13 bases remaining between them. The length of the CDR3 is 14 residues. Germline V gives CDR1 SGHAT, CDR2 FQNNGV. CDR3 sequence: CASSPLSHTYEQYF. In nucleotides, the CDR3 is TGTGCCAGCAGCCCGCTATCACATACCTACGAGCAGTACTTC.

The rearrangement links TRBV10-3 to TRBJ2-7; 12 bases are shared with TRBD2. The V and J ends lost 3 bases and 1 base, in that order; junction bases with no gene match: 4. Per germline, CDR1 ENHRY and CDR2 SYGVKD. CDR3 length: 16 residues. In DNA, the CDR3 is TGTGCCATCAGTGATATTGGACTAGCGGGGTCCTACGAGCAGTACTTC. Translating gives CAISDIGLAGSYEQYF.

At least ten counts were recorded for this clonotype. The gene calls are TRBV7-3 and TRBJ2-4; no firm D call. V lost 0 bases, J lost 2 bases, and 8 bases lay in between. Germline V lookup: CDR1 SGHTA, CDR2 FQGTGA. This CDR3 has 15 residues. The CDR3 is CASSLTALPKNIQYF. The CDR3, as DNA: TGTGCCAGCAGCTTAACGGCCCTACCCAAAAACATTCAGTACTTC.

Many counts were recorded for this clonotype. The rearrangement uses TRBV28 and TRBJ2-1; D uncertain. V lost 5 bases and J 4 bases, leaving 12 bases between the germline ends. The V gene's germline CDR1 is MDHEN and CDR2 SYDVKM. This CDR3 is built from 14 residues. The CDR3 sequence: CASSLTSDYNEQFF. Written as DNA, the CDR3 is TGTGCCAGCAGTCTTACGAGTGATTACAATGAGCAGTTCTTC.

This clonotype occurred many times. The chain combines TRBV5-1 with TRBJ2-2, with D possibly being TRBD1 (6 bases). Trimming removed 2 bases from V and 5 bases from J, with 13 bases in between. Germline loops: CDR1 SGHRS, CDR2 YFSETQ. This CDR3 has 15 amino acids. This chain's CDR3 is CASSFSAGDTGELFF. The CDR3 region has the DNA TGCGCCAGCAGCTTCTCGGCAGGGGATACCGGGGAGCTGTTTTTT. Filled out from reference TRBV5-1 and TRBJ2-2, the complete variable domain reads KAGVTQTPRYLIKTRGQQVTLSCSPISGHRSVSWYQQTPGQGLQFLFEYFSETQRNKGNFPGRFSGRQFSNSRSEMNVSTLELGDSALYLCASSFSAGDTGELFFGEGSRLTVL.

This clonotype was counted a few times. The chain links TRBV6-2 or TRBV6-3 to TRBJ2-4; 12 bases align to TRBD2. CDR3 length: 17 residues. Germline assignment: CDR1 MNHEY and CDR2 SVGEGT. The V gene end was trimmed by 6 bases and the J gene end by 4 bases; junction bases not matched to a gene: 10. The CDR3 spells CASSLRLAGEGKNIQYF. CDR3 in DNA: TGTGCCAGCAGCCTTCGACTAGCGGGAGAAGGGAAAAACATTCAGTACTTC.

In this sample, this clonotype turned up once. This sequence may be a read error, since a much larger clone differs from it by one base. The chain is built from TRBV5-5 and TRBJ2-3; 9 nucleotides match TRBD1. The tail of the sequence fits TRBJ1-5 better, so the J call may be wrong. This CDR3 has 16 residues. CDR1 SGHKS and CDR2 YYEKEE come from the germline V gene (reference sequence). The CDR3 region is CASSSRTGARADTQHF. DNA of the CDR3: TGTGCCAGCAGCAGCCGGACAGGGGCTCGGGCAGATACGCAGCATTTT.

This clonotype was counted only a few times. The rearrangement joins TRBV20-1 to TRBJ1-1, with a possible D match to TRBD1 (6 bases). The CDR3 contains 14 residues. Trimming left V 8 bases short and J 5 bases short, with 21 bases between. The germline V gene has CDR1 DFQATT and CDR2 SNEGSKA (reference sequence). The CDR3 region is CSPLFPQGMTEAFF. DNA for the CDR3: TGCAGTCCGCTTTTCCCGCAGGGGATGACTGAAGCTTTCTTT.

The rearrangement links TRBV11-2 to TRBJ2-2, with D perhaps TRBD1 (5 bases). The V end lost 1 base, the J end lost 3 bases, and 9 bases lay between the germline ends. The CDR3 contains 15 residues. Per germline, CDR1 SGHAT and CDR2 FQNNGV. The CDR3 nucleotides are TGTGCCAGCAGCTTAGGCAGGGTCGACACCGGGGAGCTGTTTTTT. This encodes CASSLGRVDTGELFF.

This clonotype turned up a few times. One end of the junction varies from germline; a read error may be responsible. The chain employs TRBV6-2 or TRBV6-3 and TRBJ2-7; D possibly corresponds to TRBD2 (5 bases). Looked up from germline, CDR1 is MNHEY and CDR2 is SVGEGT. CDR3 size: 14 residues. The CDR3 DNA is TGTGCCAGCAGTTACTCGTCTAGCTCCCACGAGCAGTACTTC. Protein sequence: CASSYSSSSHEQYF.